A single sample gave rise to the 2 T cell receptor beta chains below, sequenced in a study of cytomegalovirus exposure and HLA in healthy donors. It was with 60 Vbeta and 13 Jbeta primers that the PCR ran. Sequencing was performed with immunoSEQ multiplex PCR; in TCRdb, only in-frame clones are kept and a portion is missing. The sample consists of 230,000 or so clones, around 90% of them appearing once. The source material was PBMCs. The receptor source for this set is a girl aged 2-10 years in good health and CMV-seronegative.

As DNA, the CDR3 is TGTGCCAGCAGTTTATATGGGGACAGCCGCTCCTACGAGCAGTACTTC. Its protein product is CASSLYGDSRSYEQYF. The chain joins TRBV27 to TRBJ2-7, with 7 bases fitting TRBD1. Trimming took 1 base from V and 0 from J; bases not matched to a gene: 6. Germline CDR1 MNHEY, CDR2 SMNVEV (reference sequence). CDR3 size: 16 residues.

On this clone: A junction boundary mismatches the germline segment, possibly from a read error. This chain's CDR3 is CSSSSIDRGYGQPQHF. CDR3 DNA sequence: TGTTCCAGCAGCTCAATAGACAGGGGCTATGGCCAGCCCCAGCATTTT. The chain employs TRBV7-9 and TRBJ1-5, with 8 bases fitting TRBD1. CDR3 size: 16 residues. Per germline, CDR1 SEHNR and CDR2 FQNEAQ (reference sequence).